This entry concerns a single TCR beta chain. Its antigen remains unidentified. This entry belongs to a study of early T cells in non-severe SARS-CoV-2 infection. Study-level findings and limits: VDJdb matches were skewed toward anti-spike CD8 T cell responses.

Unique molecular identifier tags were affixed to discrete cDNA molecules. TCRdb redid the calling of the 5' RACE reads with MiXCR, one entry per CDR3 protein. Among 30,000 to 40,000 distinct CDR3 sequences listed, over 4.5% were seen once. The CDR3 loop spans 16 amino acids. V dropped 0 bases and J dropped 0 bases, with 12 bases sitting between them. CDR1 GTSNPN and CDR2 SVGIG come from the germline V gene (reference sequence). The source material was whole blood. The sequence was collected from an adult who was a healthcare worker with PCR-confirmed SARS-CoV-2 infection or an uninfected control (not recorded which). The rearrangement uses TRBV30 and TRBJ1-3; D is unclear. This CDR3 is CAWSVLGRSSGNTIYF. The CDR3 nucleotides are TGTGCCTGGAGTGTACTAGGGAGGAGCTCTGGAAACACCATATATTTT.